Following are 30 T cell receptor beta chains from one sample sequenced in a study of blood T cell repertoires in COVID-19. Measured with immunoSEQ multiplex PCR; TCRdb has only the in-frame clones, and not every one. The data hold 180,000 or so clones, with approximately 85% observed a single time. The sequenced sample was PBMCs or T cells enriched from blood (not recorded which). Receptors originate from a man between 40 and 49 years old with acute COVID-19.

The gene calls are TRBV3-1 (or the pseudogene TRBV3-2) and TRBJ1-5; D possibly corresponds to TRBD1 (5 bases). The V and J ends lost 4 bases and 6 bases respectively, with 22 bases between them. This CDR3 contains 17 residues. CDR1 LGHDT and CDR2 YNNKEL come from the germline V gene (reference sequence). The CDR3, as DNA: TGTGCCAGCAGCCCAACCCTGAGTCAGGGTTGGTCTCAGCCCCAGCATTTT. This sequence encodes CASSPTLSQGWSQPQHF.

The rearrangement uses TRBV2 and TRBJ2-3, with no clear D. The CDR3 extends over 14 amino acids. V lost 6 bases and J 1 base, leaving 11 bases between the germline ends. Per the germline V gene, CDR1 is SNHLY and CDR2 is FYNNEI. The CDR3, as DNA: TGTGCCAGCAGCCTCGAGGCGGGCACAGATACGCAGTATTTT. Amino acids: CASSLEAGTDTQYF.

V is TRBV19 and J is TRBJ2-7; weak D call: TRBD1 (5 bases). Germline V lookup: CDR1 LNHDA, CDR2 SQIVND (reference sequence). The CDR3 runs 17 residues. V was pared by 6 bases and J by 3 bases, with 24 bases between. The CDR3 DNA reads TGTGCCAGTAGCAGGGCCCTTTTGGCCGACGCATACTACGAGCAGTACTTC. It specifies CASSRALLADAYYEQYF.

CDR3 DNA sequence: TGTGCCAGCAGCCCGGACAGGGCCAACGGCTACACCTTC. Its translation: CASSPDRANGYTF. The chain links TRBV5-4 to TRBJ1-2, with 8 positions matching TRBD1. This CDR3 has 13 residues. V lost 4 bases and J lost 8; bases outside the gene matches: 7. CDR1 SGHNT and CDR2 YYREEE come from the germline V gene (reference sequence).

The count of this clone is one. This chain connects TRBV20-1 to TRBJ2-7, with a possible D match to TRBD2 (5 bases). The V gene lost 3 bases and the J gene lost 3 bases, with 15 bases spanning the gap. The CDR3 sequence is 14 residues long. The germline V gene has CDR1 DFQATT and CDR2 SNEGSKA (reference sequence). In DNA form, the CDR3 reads TGCAGTGCTAGTAAAGAGGGAATCGTCTACGAGCAGTACTTC. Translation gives CSASKEGIVYEQYF.

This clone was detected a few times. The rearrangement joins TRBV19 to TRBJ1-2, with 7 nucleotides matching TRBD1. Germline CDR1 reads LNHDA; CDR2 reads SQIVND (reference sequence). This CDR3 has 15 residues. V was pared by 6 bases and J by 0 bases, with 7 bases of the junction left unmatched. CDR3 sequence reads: CASRRQGTANYGYTF. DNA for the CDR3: TGTGCCAGTAGAAGACAGGGCACAGCTAACTATGGCTACACCTTC.

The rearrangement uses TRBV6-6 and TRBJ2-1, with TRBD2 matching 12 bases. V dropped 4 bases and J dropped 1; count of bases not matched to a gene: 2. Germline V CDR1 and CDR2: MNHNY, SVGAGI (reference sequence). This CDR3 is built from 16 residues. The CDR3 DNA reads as TGTGCCAGCAGTTCGACTAGCGGGGGATCCTACAATGAGCAGTTCTTC. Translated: CASSSTSGGSYNEQFF.

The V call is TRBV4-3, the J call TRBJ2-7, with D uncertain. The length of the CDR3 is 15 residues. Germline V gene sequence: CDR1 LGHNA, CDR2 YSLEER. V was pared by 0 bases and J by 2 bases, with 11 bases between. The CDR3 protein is CASSQDRSRAYEQYF. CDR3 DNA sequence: TGCGCCAGCAGCCAAGATAGGAGTCGAGCCTACGAGCAGTACTTC.

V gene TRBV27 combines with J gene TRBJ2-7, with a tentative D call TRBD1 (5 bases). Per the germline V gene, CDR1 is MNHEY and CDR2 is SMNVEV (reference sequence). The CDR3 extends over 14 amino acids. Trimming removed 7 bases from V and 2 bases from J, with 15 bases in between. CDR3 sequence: CASTPKGPAYEQYF. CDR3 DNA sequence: TGTGCCAGCACCCCGAAGGGGCCTGCCTACGAGCAGTACTTC.

The CDR3 DNA sequence: TGTGCCAGCAGCATTCAGGGGAGCTCCTACGAGCAGTACTTC. Translating gives CASSIQGSSYEQYF. This chain joins TRBV21-1 and TRBJ2-7; TRBD1 was called by the table and not checked on the DNA. TRBV21-1 is labeled a pseudogene. The length of the CDR3 is 14 residues.

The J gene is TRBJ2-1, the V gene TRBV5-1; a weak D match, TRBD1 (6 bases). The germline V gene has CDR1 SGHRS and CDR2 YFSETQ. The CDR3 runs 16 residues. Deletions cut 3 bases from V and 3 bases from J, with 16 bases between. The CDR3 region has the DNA TGCGCCAGCAGCTCGTCTTCCGGGACACACTACAATGAGCAGTTCTTC. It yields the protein CASSSSSGTHYNEQFF.

The CDR3 reads CASSPTSGGYNEQFF. The CDR3 coding sequence is TGTGCCAGCAGCCCTACTAGCGGGGGATACAATGAGCAGTTCTTC. The chain has TRBV7-3 and TRBJ2-1; 11 bases are a match to TRBD2. The germline CDR1 and CDR2 sequences are SGHTA and FQGTGA. CDR3 size: 15 residues. V lost 5 bases to trimming and J lost 4 bases; unmatched junction nucleotides: 4.

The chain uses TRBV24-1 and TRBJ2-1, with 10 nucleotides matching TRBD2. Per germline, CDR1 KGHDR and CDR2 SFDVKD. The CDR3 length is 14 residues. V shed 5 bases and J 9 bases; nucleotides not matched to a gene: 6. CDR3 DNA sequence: TGTGCCACCAGTGCGACCTTAGCGGGAGGTGAGCAGTTCTTC. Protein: CATSATLAGGEQFF.

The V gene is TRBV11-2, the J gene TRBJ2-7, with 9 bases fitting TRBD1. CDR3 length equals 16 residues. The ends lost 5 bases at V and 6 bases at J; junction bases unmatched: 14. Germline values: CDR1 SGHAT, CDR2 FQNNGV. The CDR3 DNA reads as TGTGCCAGCAGCGTCCGGGACAGGGCCGAACGGGGCGAGCAGTACTTC. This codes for CASSVRDRAERGEQYF.

CDR3 in DNA: TGTGCCATCCGTGGGGCTAGCGGAAGCTACGAGCAGTACTTC. Protein: CAIRGASGSYEQYF. The V call is TRBV10-3, the J call TRBJ2-7, with 7 bases lining up with TRBD2. The CDR3 length is 14 residues. The ends lost 8 bases at V and 3 bases at J; junction bases unmatched: 10. Germline CDR1 ENHRY, CDR2 SYGVKD.

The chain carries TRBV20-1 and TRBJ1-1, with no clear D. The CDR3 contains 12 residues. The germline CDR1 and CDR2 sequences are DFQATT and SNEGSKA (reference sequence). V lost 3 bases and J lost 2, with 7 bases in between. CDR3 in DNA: TGCAGTGCTAGTTACAGCAACACTGAAGCTTTCTTT. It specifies CSASYSNTEAFF.

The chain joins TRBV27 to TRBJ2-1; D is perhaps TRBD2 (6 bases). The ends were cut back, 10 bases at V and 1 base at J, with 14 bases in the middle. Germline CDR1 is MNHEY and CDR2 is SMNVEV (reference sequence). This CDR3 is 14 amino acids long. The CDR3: CATSWRGSYNEQFF. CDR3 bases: TGTGCCACCTCATGGCGGGGATCCTACAATGAGCAGTTCTTC.

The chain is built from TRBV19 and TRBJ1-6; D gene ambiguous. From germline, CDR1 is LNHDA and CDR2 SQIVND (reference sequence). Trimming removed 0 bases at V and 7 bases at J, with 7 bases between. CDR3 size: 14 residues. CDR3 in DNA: TGTGCCAGTAGTATAGATGTTCAGAATTCACCCCTCCACTTT. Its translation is CASSIDVQNSPLHF.

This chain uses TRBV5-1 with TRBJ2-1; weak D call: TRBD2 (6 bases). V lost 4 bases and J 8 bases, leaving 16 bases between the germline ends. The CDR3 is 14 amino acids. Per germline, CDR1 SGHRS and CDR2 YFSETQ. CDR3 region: CASSPGLSRHEQFF. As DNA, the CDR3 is TGCGCCAGCAGCCCGGGACTGTCACGCCATGAGCAGTTCTTC. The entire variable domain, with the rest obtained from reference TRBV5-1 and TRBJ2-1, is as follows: KAGVTQTPRYLIKTRGQQVTLSCSPISGHRSVSWYQQTPGQGLQFLFEYFSETQRNKGNFPGRFSGRQFSNSRSEMNVSTLELGDSALYLCASSPGLSRHEQFFGPGTRLTVL.

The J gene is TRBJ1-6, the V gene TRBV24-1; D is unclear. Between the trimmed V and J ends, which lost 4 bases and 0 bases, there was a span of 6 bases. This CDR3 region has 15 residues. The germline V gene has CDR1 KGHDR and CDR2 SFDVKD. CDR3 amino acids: CATSDGSSYNSPLHF. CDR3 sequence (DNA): TGTGCCACCAGTGACGGGAGCTCCTATAATTCACCCCTCCACTTT.

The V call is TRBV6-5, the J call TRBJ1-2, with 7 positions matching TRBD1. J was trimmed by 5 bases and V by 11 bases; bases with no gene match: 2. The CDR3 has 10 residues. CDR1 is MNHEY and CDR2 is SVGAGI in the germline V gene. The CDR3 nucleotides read TGTGCCTCCAGGGGGTATGGCTACACCTTC. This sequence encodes CASRGYGYTF.

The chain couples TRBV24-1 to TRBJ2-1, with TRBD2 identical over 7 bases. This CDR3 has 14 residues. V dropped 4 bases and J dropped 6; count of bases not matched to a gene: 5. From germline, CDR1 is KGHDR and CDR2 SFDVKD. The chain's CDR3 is CATSESGRLNEQFF. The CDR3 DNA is TGTGCCACCAGTGAATCCGGGAGGCTCAATGAGCAGTTCTTC.

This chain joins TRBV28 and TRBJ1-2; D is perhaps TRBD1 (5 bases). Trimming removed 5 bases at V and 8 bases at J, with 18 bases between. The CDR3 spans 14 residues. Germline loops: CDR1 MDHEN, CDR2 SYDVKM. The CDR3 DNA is TGTGCCAGCAGTAGGGGTGCCAGCCCACGAGGCTACACCTTC. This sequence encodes CASSRGASPRGYTF.

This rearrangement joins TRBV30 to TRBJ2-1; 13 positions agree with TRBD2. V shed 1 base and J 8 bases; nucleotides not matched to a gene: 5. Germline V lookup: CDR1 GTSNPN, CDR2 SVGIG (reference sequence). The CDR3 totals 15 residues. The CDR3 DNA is TGTGCCTGGAGTGAAGGACTAGCGGGAGACGATGAGCAGTTCTTC. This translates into CAWSEGLAGDDEQFF.

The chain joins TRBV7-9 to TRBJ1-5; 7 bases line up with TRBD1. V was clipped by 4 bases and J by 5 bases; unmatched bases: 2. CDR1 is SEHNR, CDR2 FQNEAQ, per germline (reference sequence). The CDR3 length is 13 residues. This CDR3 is CASSSTGDQPQHF. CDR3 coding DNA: TGTGCCAGCAGCTCTACAGGGGATCAGCCCCAGCATTTT.

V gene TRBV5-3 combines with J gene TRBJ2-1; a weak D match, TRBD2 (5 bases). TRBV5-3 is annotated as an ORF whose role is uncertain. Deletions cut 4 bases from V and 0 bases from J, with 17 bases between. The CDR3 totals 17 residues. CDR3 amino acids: CARSRPASLSSYNEQFF. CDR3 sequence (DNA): TGTGCCAGAAGCAGGCCGGCTAGCCTAAGCTCCTACAATGAGCAGTTCTTC.

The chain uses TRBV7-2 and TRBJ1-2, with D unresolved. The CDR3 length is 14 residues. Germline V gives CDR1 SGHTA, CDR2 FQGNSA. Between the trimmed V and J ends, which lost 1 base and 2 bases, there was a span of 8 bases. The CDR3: CASSLGGRNYGYTF. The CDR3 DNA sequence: TGTGCCAGCAGCTTAGGTGGCAGGAACTATGGCTACACCTTC.

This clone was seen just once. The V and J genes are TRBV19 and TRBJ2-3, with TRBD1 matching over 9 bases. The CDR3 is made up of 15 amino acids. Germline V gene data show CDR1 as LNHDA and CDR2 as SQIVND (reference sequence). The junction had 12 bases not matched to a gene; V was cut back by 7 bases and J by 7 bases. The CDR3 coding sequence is TGTGCCAGTACTCCTCAGGGACAGGGAGGAAATACGCAGTATTTT. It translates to CASTPQGQGGNTQYF.

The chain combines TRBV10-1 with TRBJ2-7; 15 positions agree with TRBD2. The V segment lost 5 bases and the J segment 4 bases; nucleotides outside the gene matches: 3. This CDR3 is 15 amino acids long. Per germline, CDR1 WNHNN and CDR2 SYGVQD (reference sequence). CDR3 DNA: TGCGCCAGCAGTCGGACTAGCGGGGGGGGATACGAGCAGTACTTC. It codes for CASSRTSGGGYEQYF.

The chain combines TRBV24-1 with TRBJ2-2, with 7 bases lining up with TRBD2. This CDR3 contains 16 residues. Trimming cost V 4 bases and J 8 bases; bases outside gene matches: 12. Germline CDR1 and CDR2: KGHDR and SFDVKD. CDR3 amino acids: CATSERGLVGRGELFF. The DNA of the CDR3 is TGTGCCACCAGTGAGCGCGGACTAGTAGGCCGAGGGGAGCTGTTTTTT.